This is a list of T cell receptor beta chains from one sample in a study of blood T cell repertoires in COVID-19. Profiling relied on immunoSEQ multiplex PCR, and the TCRdb table lists in-frame clones only, not all of them. Among 150,000 to 200,000 clones listed, around 90% were seen once. Source material: peripheral blood. All receptors come from a woman between 45 and 65 years old with acute or convalescent COVID-19. CDR3s include the opening cysteine and the closing phenylalanine or tryptophan. The order of the fields is V gene, clone size, J gene, D gene, CDR3 protein, CDR3 DNA. The D gene is left open where the match is weak. Expanded clones get a size class; other rows say once, few or many, or leave the size out.

TRBV7-2,-,TRBJ2-3,-,CASSGLRTDTQYF,TGTGCCAGCAGCGGGCTACGCACAGATACGCAGTATTTT
TRBV6-2/TRBV6-3,-,TRBJ2-3,TRBD2,CASSYEAGPSPQYF,TGTGCCAGCAGTTACGAAGCGGGGCCCTCCCCCCAATATTTT
TRBV7-2,once,TRBJ2-7,-,CASSLPFGEQYF,TGTGCCAGCAGCCTCCCTTTCGGGGAGCAGTACTTC
TRBV15,-,TRBJ2-1,TRBD2,CATSRDQTSQFF,TGTGCCACCAGCAGAGATCAGACTAGCCAGTTCTTC
TRBV24-1,-,TRBJ1-5,TRBD1,CATSLTGGNQPQHF,TGTGCCACCAGCCTGACAGGGGGCAATCAGCCCCAGCATTTT
TRBV5-1,once,TRBJ1-2,TRBD1,CASSWGQGDGYTF,TGCGCCAGCAGCTGGGGACAGGGTGACGGCTACACCTTC
TRBV5-8,-,TRBJ2-2,TRBD1,CASSKQGASGELFF,TGTGCCAGCAGCAAACAGGGGGCTAGCGGGGAGCTGTTTTTT
TRBV19,few,TRBJ1-3,-,CASSEFNTIYF,TGTGCCAGTAGTGAGTTTAACACCATATATTTT
TRBV29-1,-,TRBJ1-2,-,CSVYRGGGYTF,TGCAGCGTTTACCGGGGGGGTGGCTACACCTTC
TRBV3-1/TRBV3-2,-,TRBJ2-7,TRBD2,CASSQMVSGSLYEQYF,TGTGCCAGCAGCCAAATGGTTAGCGGGAGTTTGTACGAGCAGTACTTC
TRBV6-2/TRBV6-3,-,TRBJ1-2,-,CASSPLGSKDYGYTF,TGTGCCAGCAGTCCCCTCGGGTCAAAGGACTATGGCTACACCTTC
TRBV29-1,-,TRBJ1-6,TRBD1,CSVDTGVENSPLHF,TGCAGCGTGGATACAGGGGTTGAGAATTCACCCCTCCACTTT
TRBV11-1,-,TRBJ2-7,TRBD2,CASSLDRGGDEQYF,TGTGCCAGCAGCTTAGATCGGGGGGGAGACGAGCAGTACTTC
TRBV6-1,-,TRBJ1-5,TRBD1,CASSQGGWGNQPQHF,TGTGCCAGCAGTCAGGGGGGTTGGGGCAATCAGCCCCAGCATTTT
TRBV28,-,TRBJ1-2,-,CASNLGPYGYTF,TGTGCCAGCAATCTGGGGCCCTATGGCTACACCTTC
TRBV6-2/TRBV6-3,-,TRBJ1-5,-,CASSWWGSSNQPQHF,TGTGCCAGCAGTTGGTGGGGCTCTAGCAATCAGCCCCAGCATTTT
TRBV5-1,-,TRBJ1-4,TRBD1,CASSLAPGQGNEKLFF,TGCGCCAGCAGCCTCGCCCCGGGACAGGGTAATGAAAAACTGTTTTTT
TRBV18,-,TRBJ2-3,TRBD2,CASSSLAGGYTDTQYF,TGTGCCAGCTCATCGCTAGCGGGGGGGTACACAGATACGCAGTATTTT
TRBV6-2/TRBV6-3,once,TRBJ2-5,-,CASSSGRAQYF,TGTGCCAGCAGTTCCGGCCGGGCCCAGTACTTC
TRBV27,-,TRBJ1-2,-,CASSLRRGANYGYTF,TGTGCCAGCAGTCTACGACGCGGAGCTAACTATGGCTACACCTTC
TRBV4-1,-,TRBJ1-5,-,CASSRWGGGIQPQHF,TGCGCCAGCAGCCGGTGGGGGGGAGGCATTCAGCCCCAGCATTTT
TRBV11-2,-,TRBJ1-3,-,CASSLYRRDSGNTIYF,TGTGCCAGCAGCTTATATCGCAGGGACTCTGGAAACACCATATATTTT
TRBV6-2/TRBV6-3,-,TRBJ1-1,TRBD1,CASSSRTGGLDTEAFF,TGTGCCAGCAGTTCCAGGACAGGGGGCCTAGACACTGAAGCTTTCTTT
TRBV7-2,-,TRBJ2-2,-,CASSFYRSPGELFF,TGTGCCAGCAGCTTTTATAGATCCCCCGGGGAGCTGTTTTTT
TRBV5-4,-,TRBJ1-1,TRBD1,CASSVDRGDTEAFF,TGTGCCAGCAGCGTGGACAGGGGTGACACTGAAGCTTTCTTT
TRBV2,few,TRBJ2-1,-,CASSEPQGYEQFF,TGTGCCAGCAGTGAGCCCCAGGGCTATGAGCAGTTCTTC
TRBV4-3,-,TRBJ2-3,-,CASSQNVGRRDTQYF,TGCGCCAGCAGCCAAAATGTTGGCCGCCGCGATACGCAGTATTTT
TRBV7-8,once,TRBJ2-2,TRBD2,CASSLGPSGPTGELFF,TGTGCCAGCAGCTTAGGTCCTAGCGGACCAACCGGGGAGCTGTTTTTT
TRBV2,few,TRBJ1-4,-,CASTPGPSGKLFF,TGTGCCAGCACACCGGGACCTAGCGGAAAACTGTTTTTT
TRBV18,-,TRBJ1-6,-,CASSPREAGSPLHF,TGTGCCAGCTCACCACGAGAAGCGGGTTCACCCCTCCACTTT
TRBV29-1,once,TRBJ2-3,-,CSVDISGMGTDTQYF,TGCAGCGTTGATATTTCGGGGATGGGCACAGATACGCAGTATTTT
TRBV6-6,few,TRBJ2-7,TRBD2,CASSRGTSGRAAAEQYF,TGTGCCAGCAGTCGGGGGACTAGCGGGAGGGCCGCAGCCGAGCAGTACTTC
TRBV28,-,TRBJ2-7,TRBD1,CASRALGGVGYEQYF,TGTGCCAGCAGAGCCCTAGGGGGCGTGGGTTACGAGCAGTACTTC
TRBV6-2/TRBV6-3,-,TRBJ2-5,TRBD2,CASSRLAVQETQYF,TGTGCCAGCAGTCGACTAGCGGTCCAAGAGACCCAGTACTTC
TRBV7-2,-,TRBJ2-3,-,CASSLNPGIDTQYF,TGTGCCAGCAGCTTGAACCCGGGGATAGATACGCAGTATTTT
TRBV2,-,TRBJ2-3,TRBD2,CASSLAGALTDTQYF,TGTGCCAGCAGTCTAGCGGGGGCCCTCACAGATACGCAGTATTTT
TRBV5-6,-,TRBJ2-5,TRBD1,CAGGQGGKTQYF,TGTGCCGGGGGACAGGGTGGAAAGACCCAGTACTTC
TRBV5-1,-,TRBJ1-2,-,CASGPNLGGRGYTF,TGCGCCAGCGGCCCTAATTTGGGGGGTCGTGGCTACACCTTC
TRBV7-2,-,TRBJ1-1,TRBD1,CASSLVTGDSSKAFF,TGTGCCAGCAGCTTAGTGACAGGGGACTCCTCTAAAGCTTTCTTT
TRBV12-3/TRBV12-4,once,TRBJ2-1,-,CASSLSNEQFF,TGTGCCAGCAGTCTGTCCAATGAGCAGTTCTTC
TRBV24-1,once,TRBJ2-2,TRBD2,CATSDPTSGAGELFF,TGTGCCACCAGTGATCCGACTAGCGGGGCCGGGGAGCTGTTTTTT
TRBV25-1,-,TRBJ2-6,-,CATEPLNPGTGANVLTF,TGTGCCACCGAACCACTAAACCCCGGGACTGGGGCCAACGTCCTGACTTTC
TRBV30,-,TRBJ2-7,TRBD1,CAWSPPGTGGPYEQYF,TGTGCCTGGAGCCCCCCGGGGACAGGGGGACCCTACGAGCAGTACTTC
TRBV19,-,TRBJ2-7,-,CASSIALDWFSYEQYF,TGTGCCAGTAGTATAGCCCTGGACTGGTTCTCCTACGAGCAGTACTTC
TRBV12-3/TRBV12-4,-,TRBJ1-5,-,CASTSRGQPQHF,TGTGCCAGCACCTCGAGAGGTCAGCCCCAGCATTTT
TRBV7-2,-,TRBJ1-1,TRBD1,CASSLQGVGEAFF,TGTGCCAGCAGTTTACAGGGGGTTGGTGAAGCTTTCTTT
TRBV7-7,-,TRBJ2-1,-,CASSPPGSYNEQFF,TGTGCCAGCAGTCCTCCAGGCTCCTACAATGAGCAGTTCTTC
TRBV29-1,-,TRBJ2-7,TRBD1,CSVGDRGYEQYF,TGCAGCGTTGGGGACAGGGGGTACGAGCAGTACTTC
TRBV1,-,TRBJ2-7,-,CTSSQDRGLSTYEQYF,TGCACCAGCAGCCAAGATCGGGGACTATCTACCTACGAGCAGTACTTC